These T cell receptor beta chains were read from a single sample in a study of blood T cells in healthy people across ages. TCRdb redid the calling of the 5' RACE reads with MiXCR, one entry per CDR3 protein. The table has 750,000 to 1,000,000 distinct CDR3 sequences, just under 30% seen once. A further study also used this sample, focusing on T cells of mothers and their children.

Sequenced input: blood. The receptors come from a middle-aged woman in good health. Both conserved end residues are part of each CDR3. A D gene is named only where the DNA matches it firmly. Size is stated for part of the rows, as once, few or many counts, or as a class when the clone is expanded.

TRBD2	TRBJ2-5	NA	TRBV3-1	CASSQGLTSGSETQYF	TGTGCCAGCAGCCAAGGGTTGACTAGCGGGTCCGAGACCCAGTACTTC
TRBD1	TRBJ2-1	NA	TRBV19	CASSPRTGIFNEQFF	TGTGCCAGTAGTCCCCGGACAGGGATCTTCAATGAGCAGTTCTTC
TRBD2	TRBJ2-7	few	TRBV12-3/TRBV12-4	CASTSRAGGLHYEQYF	TGTGCCAGCACTTCGCGAGCGGGGGGGCTCCACTACGAGCAGTACTTC
TRBD2	TRBJ2-3	NA	TRBV27	CASSSFAGTSGGASTDTQYF	TGTGCCAGCAGCTCATTCGCCGGGACTAGCGGGGGGGCGAGCACAGATACGCAGTATTTT
NA	TRBJ1-1	NA	TRBV15	CATSSGVVMNTEAFF	TGTGCCACCAGCAGTGGAGTGGTTATGAACACTGAAGCTTTCTTT
NA	TRBJ1-1	once	TRBV20-1	CSARDPEAFF	TGCAGTGCTAGAGATCCTGAAGCTTTCTTT
NA	TRBJ1-2	NA	TRBV20-1	CSASRGQTSYGYTF	TGCAGTGCTAGTCGGGGGCAGACGTCCTATGGCTACACCTTC
NA	TRBJ1-2	many	TRBV2	CASAVGSGSSSYTF	TGTGCCAGCGCTGTCGGCAGCGGTTCTTCTAGCTACACCTTC
NA	TRBJ1-6	few	TRBV28	CASTPGGRIYNSPLHF	TGTGCCAGCACTCCTGGGGGCAGAATCTATAATTCACCCCTCCACTTT
NA	TRBJ2-5	few	TRBV30	CAWSGGGTQETQYF	TGTGCCTGGAGTGGTGGAGGGACCCAAGAGACCCAGTACTTC
TRBD1	TRBJ1-2	NA	TRBV5-1	CASSSQTLTGLGTNYGYTF	TGCGCCAGCAGCTCGCAAACCCTGACAGGGCTGGGAACTAACTATGGCTACACCTTC
TRBD1	TRBJ1-1	NA	TRBV9	CASSGPDRESLAFF	TGTGCCAGCAGCGGCCCAGACAGGGAGTCTTTGGCTTTCTTT
NA	TRBJ2-3	NA	TRBV18	CASSPIDSKLSTDTQYF	TGTGCCAGCTCACCAATAGACTCTAAACTTAGCACAGATACGCAGTATTTT
NA	TRBJ1-2	NA	TRBV9	CASSVGGENYGYTF	TGTGCCAGCAGCGTAGGTGGGGAGAACTATGGCTACACCTTC
TRBD1	TRBJ1-2	few	TRBV27	CASSPTGKNYGYTF	TGTGCCAGCAGTCCGACAGGGAAAAACTATGGCTACACCTTC
NA	TRBJ2-7	few	TRBV20-1	CSARRGQTYEQYF	TGCAGTGCTCGGCGGGGACAGACCTACGAGCAGTACTTC
NA	TRBJ2-1	NA	TRBV20-1	CSARAPYSPNEQFF	TGCAGTGCTAGAGCGCCCTACTCTCCCAATGAGCAGTTCTTC
NA	TRBJ1-2	NA	TRBV9	CASSVGGEGYTF	TGTGCCAGCAGCGTAGGAGGGGAAGGCTACACCTTC
NA	TRBJ1-2	NA	TRBV28	CASHNRDRNYGHTF	TGTGCCAGTCACAACCGGGACCGTAACTATGGCCACACCTTC
NA	TRBJ2-4	NA	TRBV20-1	CSARIEQGNEQYF	TGCAGTGCTAGAATTGAGCAGGGAAATGAGCAGTACTTC
NA	TRBJ2-3	few	TRBV20-1	CSASHISRTDTQYF	TGCAGTGCTTCTCACATAAGCCGCACAGATACGCAGTATTTT
TRBD2	TRBJ2-5	NA	TRBV4-2	CASSHSTGLAGGQETQYF	TGTGCCAGCAGCCACTCCACGGGACTAGCGGGGGGGCAAGAGACCCAGTACTTC
TRBD1	TRBJ1-4	NA	TRBV12-3/TRBV12-4	CASSDRGMREKLFF	TGTGCCAGCAGTGACAGGGGGATGCGTGAAAAACTGTTTTTT
TRBD1	TRBJ2-2	NA	TRBV6-2/TRBV6-3	CASSRSRDRGPGELFF	TGTGCCAGCAGTCGAAGCCGGGACAGGGGACCCGGGGAGCTGTTTTTT
TRBD2	TRBJ2-3	NA	TRBV7-2	CASSLAGLMDTQYF	TGTGCCAGCAGCCTAGCGGGGCTTATGGATACGCAGTATTTT
NA	TRBJ1-2	NA	TRBV28	CASSVRQPGYGYTF	TGTGCCAGCAGTGTAAGACAACCAGGGTATGGCTACACCTTC
NA	TRBJ2-1	few	TRBV5-1	CVSTPGGPYNEQFF	TGCGTCAGCACCCCCGGGGGGCCCTACAATGAGCAGTTCTTC
TRBD1	TRBJ2-4	few	TRBV19	CASSLAGGAVNIQYF	TGTGCCAGTAGTTTAGCAGGGGGCGCGGTAAACATTCAGTACTTC
TRBD1	TRBJ2-2	few	TRBV12-3/TRBV12-4	CASSLTTGGDTGELFF	TGTGCCAGCAGTTTAACGACAGGGGGTGATACCGGGGAGCTGTTTTTT
NA	TRBJ1-3	NA	TRBV14	CASSQDYSSGNTIYF	TGTGCCAGCAGCCAAGATTACAGCTCTGGAAACACCATATATTTT
TRBD2	TRBJ2-1	few	TRBV19	CASRISGGSYNEQFF	TGTGCCAGCAGAATTAGCGGGGGCTCCTACAATGAGCAGTTCTTC
NA	TRBJ1-4	many	TRBV18	CASSPRGEKLFF	TGTGCCAGCAGCCCTCGTGGTGAAAAACTGTTTTTT
NA	TRBJ2-5	few	TRBV29-1	CSVVGVGETQYF	TGCAGCGTTGTCGGGGTGGGAGAGACCCAGTACTTC
NA	TRBJ1-6	NA	TRBV12-3/TRBV12-4	CASSRDIGNNSPLHF	TGTGCCAGCAGTAGGGACATCGGAAATAATTCACCCCTCCACTTT
NA	TRBJ1-4	few	TRBV7-8	CASSPVRLGREKLFF	TGTGCCAGCAGCCCGGTCCGGTTGGGTAGGGAAAAACTGTTTTTT
NA	TRBJ2-7	NA	TRBV7-8	CASSFPGWQGPYEQYF	TGTGCCAGCAGCTTTCCTGGTTGGCAGGGCCCCTACGAGCAGTACTTC
TRBD1	TRBJ1-4	NA	TRBV4-1	CTSSRGQGLFF	TGCACCAGCAGCCGAGGACAGGGGCTGTTTTTT
NA	TRBJ1-2	NA	TRBV29-1	CSVATYGYTF	TGCAGCGTTGCGACGTATGGCTACACCTTC
NA	TRBJ1-1	NA	TRBV5-1	CASSLAPGASLPEAFF	TGCGCCAGCAGCTTGGCTCCGGGGGCGAGTCTCCCTGAAGCTTTCTTT
NA	TRBJ1-5	NA	TRBV4-3	CASNQDLRGGNQPQHF	TGCGCCAGCAACCAAGATCTGAGGGGGGGCAATCAGCCCCAGCATTTT